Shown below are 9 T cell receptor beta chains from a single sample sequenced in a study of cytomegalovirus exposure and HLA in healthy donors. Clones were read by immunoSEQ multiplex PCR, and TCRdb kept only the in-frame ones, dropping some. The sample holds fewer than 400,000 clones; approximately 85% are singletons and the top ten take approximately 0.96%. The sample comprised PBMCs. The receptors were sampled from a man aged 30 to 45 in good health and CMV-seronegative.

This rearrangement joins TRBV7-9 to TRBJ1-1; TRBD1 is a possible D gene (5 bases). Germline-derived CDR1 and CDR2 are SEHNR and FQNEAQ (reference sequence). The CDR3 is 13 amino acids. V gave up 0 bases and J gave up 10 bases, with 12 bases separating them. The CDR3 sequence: CASSLAGRGLAFF. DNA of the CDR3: TGTGCCAGCAGCTTAGCAGGGAGGGGTTTAGCTTTCTTT.

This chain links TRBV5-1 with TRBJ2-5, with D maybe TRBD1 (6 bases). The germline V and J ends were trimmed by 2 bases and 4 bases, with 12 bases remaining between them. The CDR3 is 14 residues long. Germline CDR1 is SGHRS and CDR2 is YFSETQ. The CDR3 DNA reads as TGCGCCAGCAGCTTTACAGGGAGTCGAGAGACCCAGTACTTC. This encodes CASSFTGSRETQYF.

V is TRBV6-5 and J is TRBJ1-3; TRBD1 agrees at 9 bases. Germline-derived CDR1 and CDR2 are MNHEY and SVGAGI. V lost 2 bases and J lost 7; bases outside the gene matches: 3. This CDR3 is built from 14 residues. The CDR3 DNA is TGTGCCAGCAGTTACGAAGGACAGGGGAACACCATATATTTT. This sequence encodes CASSYEGQGNTIYF.

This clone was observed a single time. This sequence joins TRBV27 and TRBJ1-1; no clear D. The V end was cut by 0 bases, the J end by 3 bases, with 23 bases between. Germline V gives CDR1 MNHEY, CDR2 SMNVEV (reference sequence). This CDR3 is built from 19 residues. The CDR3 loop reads CASSLSPWVQIGRDTEAFF. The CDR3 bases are TGTGCCAGCAGTTTATCTCCCTGGGTCCAAATCGGTCGGGACACTGAAGCTTTCTTT.

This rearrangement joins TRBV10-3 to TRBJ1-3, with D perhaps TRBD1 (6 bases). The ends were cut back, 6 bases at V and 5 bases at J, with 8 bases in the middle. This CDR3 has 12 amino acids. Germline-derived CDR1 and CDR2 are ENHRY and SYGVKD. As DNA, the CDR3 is TGTGCCATCAGGGGGACAAGAAACACCATATATTTT. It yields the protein CAIRGTRNTIYF.

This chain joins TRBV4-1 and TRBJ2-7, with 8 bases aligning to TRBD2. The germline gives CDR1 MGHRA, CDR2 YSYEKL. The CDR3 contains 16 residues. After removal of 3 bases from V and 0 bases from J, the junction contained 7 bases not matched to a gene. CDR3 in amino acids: CASSQTWAGGSYEQYF. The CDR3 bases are TGCGCCAGCAGCCAGACCTGGGCGGGGGGCTCCTACGAGCAGTACTTC.

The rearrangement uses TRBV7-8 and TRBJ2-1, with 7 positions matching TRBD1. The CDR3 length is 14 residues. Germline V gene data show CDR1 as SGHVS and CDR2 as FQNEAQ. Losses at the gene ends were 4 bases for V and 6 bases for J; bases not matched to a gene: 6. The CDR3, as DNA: TGTGCCAGCAGCTACCCGGGACAGTTCAATGAGCAGTTCTTC. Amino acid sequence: CASSYPGQFNEQFF.

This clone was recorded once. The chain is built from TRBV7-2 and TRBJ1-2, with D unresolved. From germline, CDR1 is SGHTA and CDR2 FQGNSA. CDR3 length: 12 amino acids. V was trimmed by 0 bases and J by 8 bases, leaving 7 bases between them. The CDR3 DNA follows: TGTGCCAGCAGCTTAGCCCTCGGGGGCTACACCTTC. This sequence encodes CASSLALGGYTF.

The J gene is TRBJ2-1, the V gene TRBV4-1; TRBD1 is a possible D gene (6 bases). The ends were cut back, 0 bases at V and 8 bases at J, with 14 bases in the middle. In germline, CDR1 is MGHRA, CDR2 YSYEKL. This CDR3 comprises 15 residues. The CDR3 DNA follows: TGCGCCAGCAGCCAAGATTATACAGGGATCGATGAGCAGTTCTTC. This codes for CASSQDYTGIDEQFF.